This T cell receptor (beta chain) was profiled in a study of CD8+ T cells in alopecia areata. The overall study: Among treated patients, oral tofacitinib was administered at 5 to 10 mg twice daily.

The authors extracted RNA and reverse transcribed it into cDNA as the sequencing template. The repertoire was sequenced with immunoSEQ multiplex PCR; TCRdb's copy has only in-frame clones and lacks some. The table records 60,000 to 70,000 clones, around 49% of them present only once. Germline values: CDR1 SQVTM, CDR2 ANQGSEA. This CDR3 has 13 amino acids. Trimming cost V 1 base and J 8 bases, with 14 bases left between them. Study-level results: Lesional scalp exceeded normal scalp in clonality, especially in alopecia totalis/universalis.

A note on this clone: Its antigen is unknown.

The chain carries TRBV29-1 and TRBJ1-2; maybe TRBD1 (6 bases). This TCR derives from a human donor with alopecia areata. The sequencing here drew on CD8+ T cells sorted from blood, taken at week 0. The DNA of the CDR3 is TGCAGCGTTGAAGGACGGGGGCTGAGGGGCTACACCTTC. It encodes CSVEGRGLRGYTF. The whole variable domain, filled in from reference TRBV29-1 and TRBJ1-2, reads SAVISQKPSRDICQRGTSLTIQCQVDSQVTMMFWYRQQPGQSLTLIATANQGSEATYESGFVIDKFPISRPNLTFSTLTVSNMSPEDSSIYLCSVEGRGLRGYTFGSGTRLTVV.